Listed below are T cell receptor beta chains from one sample, sequenced in a study of T cell changes during pregnancy in multiple sclerosis. Profiling relied on immunoSEQ multiplex PCR, and the TCRdb table lists in-frame clones only, not all of them. The data hold over 65,000 clones, with just over 90% observed a single time. The sample consisted of peripheral blood, taken in the first trimester of pregnancy. These receptors all come from a female donor with multiple sclerosis, enrolled in a pregnancy study. Each CDR3 is given with its conserved first and last residue. Expanded clones get a size class; other rows say once, few or many, or leave the size out.

CDR3 length: 14
V gene: TRBV5-5
J gene: TRBJ1-5
clone size: NA
CDR3 protein: CASSGTGSNQPQHF

CDR3 length: 15
V gene: TRBV9
J gene: TRBJ2-1
clone size: many
CDR3 protein: CASSVGLAGANEQFF

CDR3 length: 15
V gene: TRBV7-9
J gene: TRBJ2-1
clone size: NA
CDR3 protein: CASSLSAGEYNEQFF

CDR3 length: 17
V gene: TRBV19
J gene: TRBJ2-2
clone size: NA
CDR3 protein: CASAQPMGLRITGELFF

CDR3 length: 18
V gene: TRBV9
J gene: TRBJ2-5
clone size: NA
CDR3 protein: CASSVAPRIAGRQETQYF

CDR3 length: 15
V gene: TRBV5-1
J gene: TRBJ2-3
clone size: NA
CDR3 protein: CASSLVARSTDTQYF

CDR3 length: 16
V gene: TRBV19
J gene: TRBJ2-2
clone size: once
CDR3 protein: CASSIRQGGNTGELFF

CDR3 length: 14
V gene: TRBV27
J gene: TRBJ2-2
clone size: NA
CDR3 protein: CASTKQGLTGELFF

CDR3 length: 17
V gene: TRBV28
J gene: TRBJ2-2
clone size: NA
CDR3 protein: CASSLAGTSGSTGELFF

CDR3 length: 15
V gene: TRBV11-3
J gene: TRBJ2-4
clone size: NA
CDR3 protein: CASSPLLAGGHIQYF

CDR3 length: 13
V gene: TRBV27
J gene: TRBJ2-7
clone size: NA
CDR3 protein: CASSLTDSYEQYF

CDR3 length: 17
V gene: TRBV7-9
J gene: TRBJ2-1
clone size: NA
CDR3 protein: CASSSTTATSGYGEQFF

CDR3 length: 13
V gene: TRBV2
J gene: TRBJ1-3
clone size: NA
CDR3 protein: CATQTSSGNTIYF

CDR3 length: 15
V gene: TRBV9
J gene: TRBJ2-2
clone size: NA
CDR3 protein: CASSVRGQNTGELFF

CDR3 length: 14
V gene: TRBV6-4
J gene: TRBJ2-1
clone size: few
CDR3 protein: CASSDSSGGNEQFF

CDR3 length: 17
V gene: TRBV19
J gene: TRBJ1-3
clone size: NA
CDR3 protein: CASSTIEARLSGNTIYF

CDR3 length: 14
V gene: TRBV9
J gene: TRBJ1-1
clone size: NA
CDR3 protein: CASSVAGGGTEAFF

CDR3 length: 14
V gene: TRBV19
J gene: TRBJ2-2
clone size: NA
CDR3 protein: CASSRDFSTGELFF

CDR3 length: 14
V gene: TRBV2
J gene: TRBJ1-1
clone size: NA
CDR3 protein: CASSEVGTDSEAFF

CDR3 length: 12
V gene: TRBV10-3
J gene: TRBJ1-2
clone size: NA
CDR3 protein: CAISETGVGYTF

CDR3 length: 17
V gene: TRBV11-2
J gene: TRBJ1-4
clone size: few
CDR3 protein: CASSPGEGTGLGEKLFF

CDR3 length: 16
V gene: TRBV6-5
J gene: TRBJ2-3
clone size: NA
CDR3 protein: CASSYSWGLGTDTQYF

CDR3 length: 13
V gene: TRBV28
J gene: TRBJ1-1
clone size: NA
CDR3 protein: CASRGTGGTEAFF

CDR3 length: 16
V gene: TRBV6-5
J gene: TRBJ2-1
clone size: NA
CDR3 protein: CASSYSVARSYNEQFF

CDR3 length: 15
V gene: TRBV5-1
J gene: TRBJ1-1
clone size: NA
CDR3 protein: CASSLYARAGTEAFF

CDR3 length: 16
V gene: TRBV27
J gene: TRBJ2-7
clone size: NA
CDR3 protein: CASSPRRGTGIYEQYF

CDR3 length: 15
V gene: TRBV19
J gene: TRBJ1-5
clone size: NA
CDR3 protein: CASSILHRDNQPQHF

CDR3 length: 12
V gene: TRBV14
J gene: TRBJ2-7
clone size: NA
CDR3 protein: CASSPGAYEQYF

CDR3 length: 14
V gene: TRBV5-1
J gene: TRBJ1-1
clone size: NA
CDR3 protein: CASSVTVGGPEAFF

CDR3 length: 17
V gene: TRBV21-1
J gene: TRBJ1-3
clone size: NA
CDR3 protein: CASSKSGISPPGNTIYF

CDR3 length: 14
V gene: TRBV7-2
J gene: TRBJ2-7
clone size: once
CDR3 protein: CASSPNSGPYEQYF

CDR3 length: 14
V gene: TRBV6-6
J gene: TRBJ1-1
clone size: NA
CDR3 protein: CASSYPGQVYEAFF

CDR3 length: 15
V gene: TRBV7-2
J gene: TRBJ1-2
clone size: NA
CDR3 protein: CASSLTTRGEHGYTF

CDR3 length: 18
V gene: TRBV7-8
J gene: TRBJ2-5
clone size: NA
CDR3 protein: CASSLVLAGGRYQETQYF

CDR3 length: 15
V gene: TRBV28
J gene: TRBJ2-7
clone size: NA
CDR3 protein: CASSLPGQGYYEQYF

CDR3 length: 12
V gene: TRBV30
J gene: TRBJ1-4
clone size: once
CDR3 protein: CAWSQQSEKLFF

CDR3 length: 14
V gene: TRBV7-9
J gene: TRBJ1-2
clone size: NA
CDR3 protein: CASSLTGSNYGYTF

CDR3 length: 14
V gene: TRBV4-3
J gene: TRBJ2-3
clone size: NA
CDR3 protein: CASSQGGSGKAQYF

CDR3 length: 12
V gene: TRBV2
J gene: TRBJ2-7
clone size: once
CDR3 protein: CASNPYDGEQYF

CDR3 length: 17
V gene: TRBV7-9
J gene: TRBJ1-1
clone size: NA
CDR3 protein: CASSSRTGGRLNTEAFF